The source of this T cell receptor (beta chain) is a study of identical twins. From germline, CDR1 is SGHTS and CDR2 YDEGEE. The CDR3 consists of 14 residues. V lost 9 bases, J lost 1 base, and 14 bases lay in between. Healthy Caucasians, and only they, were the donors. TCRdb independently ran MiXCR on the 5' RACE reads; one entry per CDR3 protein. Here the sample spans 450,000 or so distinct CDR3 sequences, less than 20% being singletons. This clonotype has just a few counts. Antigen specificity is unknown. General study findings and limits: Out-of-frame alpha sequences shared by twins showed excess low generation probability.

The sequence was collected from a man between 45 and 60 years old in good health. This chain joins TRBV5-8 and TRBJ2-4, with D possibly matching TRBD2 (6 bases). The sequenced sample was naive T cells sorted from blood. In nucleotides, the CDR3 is TGTGCCAACGGGCGGGGTACTGCCAAAAACATTCAGTACTTC. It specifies CANGRGTAKNIQYF.